This T cell receptor (beta chain) is from a study of cytomegalovirus exposure and HLA in healthy donors (dated by TCRdb to between 2016 and 2019). About the study as a whole: An earlier analysis of around 600 of the donors reported 276 Gb of sequence data and about 100 million unique TCR beta sequences from 150 million to 200 million T cells. Using immunosequencing, the study profiled T cell repertoires from some 670 subjects and related those repertoires to cytomegalovirus serostatus. In a later genetic analysis, genome-wide SNP genotypes for about 65% of the roughly 670 donors were used, and that subset was treated as a discovery cohort. The number of donors typed differed by locus, with about 629-630 for A, B, C, DRB1 and DQB1, around 500 for DQA1, approximately 580 for DPA1, and around 430 for DPB1. Along with the approximately 600-subject first cohort, a separate validation cohort of over a hundred different subjects was used. A later analysis re-examined previously published TCR beta repertoires from more than 650 donors and added high-resolution HLA genotyping to investigate patterns of TCR occurrence. Among a few hundred genotyped donors of the cohort, an average of approximately 240,000 unique TCR beta nucleotide sequences were sequenced per donor, around a sixth of them non-productive. Approximately 310 gigabases of sequencing data and approximately 84 million unique TCR sequences were included in an early release covering roughly 600 HLA-typed donors. In the later analysis, no new phenotypic data were used to find candidate immune exposures; instead, reliance was placed on TCR beta sequences and their occurrence across donors. Alongside the repertoire data, information on donor age, sex, ethnicity and CMV serostatus was compiled. Roughly 5 DR-DQ haplotypes were handled as single units for association and clustering, since linkage in the cohort was strong. The aim of the study was to test whether cataloging public T cell receptors could identify signatures of past pathogen exposure. Among the roughly 390 genotyped donors, 75% to 90% belonged to the genetic ancestry cluster associated with self-reported Caucasian donors. All discovery cohort repertoires had been generated using a single sequencing platform. HLA typing covered class I and class II loci at four-digit resolution. To predict cytomegalovirus infection status, the study brought together high-throughput TCR immunosequencing, statistical association of individual TCRs with disease status, and machine learning. An earlier analysis of 500 to 750 of the donors applied high-throughput TCR beta sequencing to assess whether each TCR beta V gene segment acted as functional or pseudogenic. Study-level results and caveats: The only immune exposure information available for the cohort was CMV serostatus. Because the 87-base-pair reads could not distinguish some IMGT-functional V segments, including TRBV6-2 and TRBV6-3, those segments were excluded. At a false discovery rate of 0.05, a later analysis linked 16,000 or so TCR beta sequences to specific HLA alleles. It was suggested by the authors that the approach could potentially be generalized to other disease states and immunological phenotypes. Compared with equally common non-associated chains, HLA-associated TCR beta chains in a later analysis were more clonally expanded and had lower generation probabilities. This cohort had only TCR beta chains sequenced, and the lack of alpha or paired-chain data limited which features could be detected. Because HLA typing was unavailable for some donors at each locus, only the typed subset was used in association tests. Sequencing depth was assumed to be roughly uniform across donors in the presence/absence analyses, though that assumption may not hold. In a later genetic analysis, a missense DCLRE1C variant was associated with V-gene and J-gene trimming of TCR beta chains, and the association was replicated in an independent cohort. The classifier was reported to diagnose cytomegalovirus status with high specificity and sensitivity in both the original cohort and the validation cohort. In a later analysis, several top co-occurrence clusters were reported to appear linked to parvovirus B19, influenza, CMV and Epstein-Barr virus. Correlated functional status among segregating V segments might reflect linkage disequilibrium, but an unknown experimental factor could not be ruled out. In a later analysis, the rate of TCR association differed among HLA loci, with DRB1 alleles having the most associated TCRs and HLA-C alleles having the fewest. In the study, some 160 TCR beta chains were listed as associated with cytomegalovirus. A further reported finding was that TCR beta sequences accurately predicted the HLA-A and HLA-B alleles for most subjects in the first cohort. According to a later genetic analysis, donors in an Asian-associated ancestry cluster had fewer N-insertions in productive TCRs than the approximately 630-donor mean. A cluster of highly shared sequence variants was judged likely to be a technical artifact of the sequencing pipeline. Because counts were too low, some 17 rarely observed V segments, including chromosome 9 orphons, were excluded from the earlier analysis of 500 to 700 of the donors. A later analysis found that most CMV-associated TCR beta chains appeared HLA-restricted, with HLA associations seemingly driven largely by CMV exposure. Three of the identified cytomegalovirus-associated TCR beta chains were confirmed in vitro to be specific for cytomegalovirus antigens. While some public TCRs were present in many individuals, most TCR sequences turned up only very rarely across donors. An earlier analysis of approximately 570 of the donors showed that most TCR beta V segments appeared in productive rearrangements either about 90% or about 30% of the time, which broadly matched IMGT annotations. When HLA alleles, especially DR and DQ, strongly co-occurred, attributing TCR associations to individual alleles was difficult.

The cohort consisted of some 670 healthy bone marrow donors. Cohort members were all nominally healthy when sampled, although unrecorded immune exposures were likely present. The donor was CMV seropositive and belonged to the group of 250 to 300 seropositive cohort members. A peripheral blood sample was collected from each donor, and TCR beta sequencing was performed on peripheral blood mononuclear cells. The Qiagen DNeasy Blood Extraction Kit was used to extract genomic DNA from the blood cell samples. Libraries were made using the immunoSEQ multiplex PCR assay. The multiplex PCR relied on a mix of 60 forward primers for TCR Vbeta segments and 13 reverse primers for TCR Jbeta segments. The CDR3 region of rearranged TCR beta genes was amplified from genomic DNA by a multiplex PCR assay. The Illumina HiSeq System was used to sequence the amplified TCR beta libraries as 87-base-pair reads. The study's own analysis went as follows. In a later analysis, tens of millions of unique TCR beta chains were counted across the 500 to 850 repertoires, and roughly 11 million of these chains were shared by at least two donors. Raw reads were error-corrected and collapsed into unique sequences by a nearest-neighbor algorithm in which closely related sequences were merged to remove PCR and sequencing errors. To assign V, D and J gene segments, CDR3 sequences were aligned to IMGT reference sequences. For a sequence to be retained, a match of at least six nucleotides was required to both a V gene segment and a J gene segment. A rearrangement counted as productive if the CDR3 had no stop codons and remained in frame with V and J, and every other rearrangement counted as non-productive. Following IMGT convention, CDR3 was defined as the stretch from the second conserved V-encoded cysteine up to the conserved J-encoded phenylalanine. Sequences without an unambiguous match to a single V gene segment were excluded from the earlier analysis of about 640 of the donors. An earlier analysis of several hundred of the donors classified V segments as functional when productive rearrangements were above 56.7% and as segregating when the standard deviation between donors was above 5%. A statistical classification framework was built to diagnose cytomegalovirus status from the catalog of TCR beta chain sequences. V and J gene assignment, in a later analysis, came from comparing TCR nucleotide sequences with IMGT/GENE-DB human TR gene sequences. The TCRdist pipeline was used in a later analysis to assign CDR3 sequences and most-parsimonious VDJ recombination scenarios. A later analysis defined each TCR beta chain by its CDR3 amino acid sequence plus V-gene family, and excluded reads lacking a unique V-gene family. In a later analysis, several hundred highly shared, low-generation-probability nucleotide sequences were removed to address suspected cross-contamination and a sequencing artifact. In a later analysis, a clonal expansion index was calculated for each public chain from normalized within-repertoire ranks of inferred template counts. A later analysis computed generation probabilities with a VDJ recombination model fitted to out-of-frame rearrangements, and checked the results against IGoR. Hypergeometric tests were used in a later analysis to score TCR-TCR, TCR-HLA and TCR-CMV co-occurrence, with a repertoire-size bias correction applied to the TCR pairs. To estimate false discovery rates, a later analysis permuted the HLA or CMV assignments 20 times. In a later analysis, co-occurring TCRs were grouped using DBSCAN, with TCRdist sequence similarity added in when clustering inside HLA-allele-positive subsets. Repertoires with fewer than 30,000 or more than 120,000 public chains, plus five repertoires with anomalous nucleotide sharing, were excluded from co-occurrence clustering. TCRdb obtained this table from immuneACCESS and retained in-frame rearrangements with V and J assigned. These tables miss some clones; where compared with another copy, unresolved V genes account for less than half of the shortfall, and the remainder is unexplained. The D gene and trimming were derived from the DNA, and the V and J assignments and clone size from that table. Across this sample there are 150,000 to 200,000 clones, with about 80% seen only once. The ten largest make up 2.1% of the sample.

Remarks on this clone: Its antigen has not been determined. No quality values exist for individual bases; no much larger clone is one base distant.

As encoded in the germline V gene, CDR1 is LGHNA while CDR2 is YNFKEQ. Inclusive of the bounding cysteine and phenylalanine, the CDR3 is 17 residues long. The only DNA kept is the CDR3, 51 bases in frame from the first base. The source is a woman under 30 in good health and CMV-seropositive. The chain was built from TRBV4-2 and TRBJ2-5, and TRBD2 aligns with 12 junction nucleotides. The better agreement between TRBJ2-7 and the DNA end casts doubt on the J call. Sequencing used PBMCs. The CDR3 has the sequence CASSQEPLAGGPYEQYF. The nucleotides are TGTGCCAGCAGCCAAGAACCACTAGCGGGGGGCCCCTACGAGCAGTACTTC.